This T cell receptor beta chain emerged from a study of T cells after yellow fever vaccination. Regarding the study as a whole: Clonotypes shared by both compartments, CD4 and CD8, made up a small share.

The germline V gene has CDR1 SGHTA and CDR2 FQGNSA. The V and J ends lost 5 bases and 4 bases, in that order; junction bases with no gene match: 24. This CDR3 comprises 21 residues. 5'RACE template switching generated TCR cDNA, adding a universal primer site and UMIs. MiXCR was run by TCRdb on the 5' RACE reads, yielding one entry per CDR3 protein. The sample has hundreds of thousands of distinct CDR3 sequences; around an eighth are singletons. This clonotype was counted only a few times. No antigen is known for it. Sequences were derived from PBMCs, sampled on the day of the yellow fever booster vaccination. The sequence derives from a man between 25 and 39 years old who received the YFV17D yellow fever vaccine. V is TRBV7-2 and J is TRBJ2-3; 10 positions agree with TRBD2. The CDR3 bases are TGTGCCAGCAGCCTCCCGGTGGGGAGCAGACAGCGGGAGGGCCCAGCAGATACGCAGTATTTT. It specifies CASSLPVGSRQREGPADTQYF.